This T cell receptor beta chain comes out of a study of cytomegalovirus exposure and HLA in healthy donors. General study results and limits: Sequence variants that were highly shared formed a cluster that was likely a sequencing artifact. The classifier reportedly diagnosed cytomegalovirus status with high sensitivity and specificity. A reported reduction in N-insertions relative to the approximately 670-donor mean was seen in an Asian-associated ancestry cluster in a later analysis. V- and J-gene trimming in TCR beta was tied to a missense DCLRE1C variant by an analysis performed later.

The sample holds one count of this clone. Antigen: not known. Amplification used 60 Vbeta primers and 13 Jbeta primers. Assay used: immunoSEQ multiplex PCR; TCRdb lists only in-frame clones, some missing. The data hold fewer than 200,000 clones, with 79% observed a single time. The sample was PBMCs. This clonotype originated in a man aged 40-49 years in good health and CMV-seronegative.

Here the CDR3 reads CASSHLGQPSYEQYF. CDR3 nucleotides: TGTGCCAGCAGCCACCTCGGACAGCCTTCCTACGAGCAGTACTTC. The gene calls are TRBV7-8 and TRBJ2-7, with D perhaps TRBD1 (6 bases). The CDR3 is made up of 15 amino acids. Germline CDR1 SGHVS, CDR2 FQNEAQ. Trimming took 5 bases from V and 1 from J, leaving 15 bases between them.